The text below deals with one TCR beta chain. Per the germline V gene, CDR1 is KGHSH and CDR2 is LQKENI. This CDR3 is 16 amino acids long. Trimming removed 5 bases at V and 3 bases at J, with 14 bases between. The record originates from a study of blood T cell repertoires in COVID-19. The wider study: The analysed material was cDNA or gDNA that came from T cells, B-cell-depleted T cells, or PBMCs.

Per the study methods: Amplified reference gene primers provided the basis for estimating nucleated cell counts. Data came from immunoSEQ multiplex PCR; TCRdb stores just in-frame clones and leaves some out. D and trimming were read from the DNA, whereas the V and J calls and clone size are those reported in that table. This sample has under 45,000 clones, with more than 75% found just once. The clonotype was recovered from a man older than 75 with acute or convalescent COVID-19. The sequenced material came from peripheral blood. The chain uses TRBV18 and TRBJ2-6, with D possibly TRBD1 on 6 matching bases. CDR3 in DNA: TGTGCCAGCTCAAAACAGGGCGGTGGTGGGGCCAACGTCCTGACTTTC. It is translated as CASSKQGGGGANVLTF.